The clone carrying this TCR beta chain was seen at least ten times. No antigen is known for it. A single record per CDR3 protein comes from TCRdb applying MiXCR to the multiplex PCR reads. This sample yields roughly 32,000 distinct CDR3 sequences, of which around 35% are seen a single time; 11% belongs to the top ten. This sample is part of a study of breast tumors, draining lymph nodes, adjacent tissues. J lost 6 bases, V lost 4 bases, and 8 bases had no gene match. The CDR3 spans 14 residues. Germline V CDR1 and CDR2: LNHDA, SQIVND (reference sequence). Study-level results: The lymph node origin of tumor T cells was framed as consistent with a hypothesis, not demonstrated. Tumor repertoires ranked between lymph nodes and nontumor tissue in diversity, with V and J gene preferences. Most tumor T cells seemingly derive from lymph node, then expand in tumor.

This sequence originates from a female donor with breast cancer. Some clones in this sample may be carry-over from other donors' samples. Sequencing was carried out using breast tumor tissue. This chain joins TRBV19 and TRBJ1-2, with TRBD1 matching over 7 bases. The CDR3 DNA reads as TGTGCCAGTAGTACGACAGGGTGGGATAATGGCTACACCTTC. This gives the protein CASSTTGWDNGYTF.